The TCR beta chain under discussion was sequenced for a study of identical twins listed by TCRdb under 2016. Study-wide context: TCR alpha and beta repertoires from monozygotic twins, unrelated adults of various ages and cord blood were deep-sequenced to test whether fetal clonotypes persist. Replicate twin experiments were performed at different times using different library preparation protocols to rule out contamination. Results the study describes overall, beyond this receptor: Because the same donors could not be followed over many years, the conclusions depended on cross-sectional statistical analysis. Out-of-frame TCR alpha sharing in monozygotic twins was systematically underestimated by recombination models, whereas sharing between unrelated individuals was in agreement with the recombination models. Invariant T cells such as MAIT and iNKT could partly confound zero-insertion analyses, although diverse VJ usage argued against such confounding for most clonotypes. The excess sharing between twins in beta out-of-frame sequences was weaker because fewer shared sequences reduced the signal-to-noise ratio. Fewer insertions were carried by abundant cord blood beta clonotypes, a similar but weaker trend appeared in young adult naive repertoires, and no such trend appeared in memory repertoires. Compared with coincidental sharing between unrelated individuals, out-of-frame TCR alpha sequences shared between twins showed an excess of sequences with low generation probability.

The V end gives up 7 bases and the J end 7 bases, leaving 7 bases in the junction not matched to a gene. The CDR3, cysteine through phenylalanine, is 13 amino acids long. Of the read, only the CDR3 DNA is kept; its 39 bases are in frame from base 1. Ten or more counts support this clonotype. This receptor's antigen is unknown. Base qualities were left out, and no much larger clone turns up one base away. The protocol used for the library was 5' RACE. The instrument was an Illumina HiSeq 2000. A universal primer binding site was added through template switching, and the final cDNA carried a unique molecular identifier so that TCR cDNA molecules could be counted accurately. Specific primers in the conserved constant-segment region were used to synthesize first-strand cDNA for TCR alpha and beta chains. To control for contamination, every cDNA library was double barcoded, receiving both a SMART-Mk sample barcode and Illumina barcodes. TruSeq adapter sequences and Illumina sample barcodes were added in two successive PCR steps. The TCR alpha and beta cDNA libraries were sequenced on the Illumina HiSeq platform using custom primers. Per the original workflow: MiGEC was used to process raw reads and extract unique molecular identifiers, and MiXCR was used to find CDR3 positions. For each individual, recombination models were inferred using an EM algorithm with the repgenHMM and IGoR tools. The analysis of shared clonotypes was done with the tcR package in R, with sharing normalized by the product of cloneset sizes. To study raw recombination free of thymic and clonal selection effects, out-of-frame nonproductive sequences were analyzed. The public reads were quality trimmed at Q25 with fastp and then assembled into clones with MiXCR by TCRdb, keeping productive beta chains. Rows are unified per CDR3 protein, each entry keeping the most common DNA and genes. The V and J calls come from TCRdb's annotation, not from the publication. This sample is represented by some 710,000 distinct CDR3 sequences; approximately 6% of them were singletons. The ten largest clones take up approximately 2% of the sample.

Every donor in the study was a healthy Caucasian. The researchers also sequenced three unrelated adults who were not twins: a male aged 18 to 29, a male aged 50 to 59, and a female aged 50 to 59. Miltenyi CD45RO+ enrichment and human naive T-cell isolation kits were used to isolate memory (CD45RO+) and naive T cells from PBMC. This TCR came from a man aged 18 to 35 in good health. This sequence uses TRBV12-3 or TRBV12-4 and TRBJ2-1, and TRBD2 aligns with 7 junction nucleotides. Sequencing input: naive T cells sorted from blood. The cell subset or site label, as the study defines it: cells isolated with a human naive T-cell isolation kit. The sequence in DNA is TGTGCCAGCATCGATGGCGGGAGTAATGAGCAGTTCTTC. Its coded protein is CASIDGGSNEQFF.